This entry is about one T cell receptor (beta chain). The record originates from a study of blood T cell repertoires in COVID-19. The data were produced by immunoSEQ multiplex PCR, yet TCRdb's version contains in-frame clones alone and is incomplete. The sample yields roughly 460,000 clones, about 90% seen once. Trimming removed 5 bases from V and 6 bases from J; junction bases left unmatched: 9. The CDR3 covers 14 residues. Germline V lookup: CDR1 LNHDA, CDR2 SQIVND (reference sequence). The clonotype was recovered from a man younger than 35 with COVID-19, enrolled during active disease. Sequenced material: peripheral blood. The chain employs TRBV19 and TRBJ2-7; 8 bases are a match to TRBD1. The CDR3 sequence is CASSPGGGTGEQYF. The CDR3 coding sequence is TGTGCCAGTAGTCCAGGGGGCGGGACAGGCGAGCAGTACTTC.